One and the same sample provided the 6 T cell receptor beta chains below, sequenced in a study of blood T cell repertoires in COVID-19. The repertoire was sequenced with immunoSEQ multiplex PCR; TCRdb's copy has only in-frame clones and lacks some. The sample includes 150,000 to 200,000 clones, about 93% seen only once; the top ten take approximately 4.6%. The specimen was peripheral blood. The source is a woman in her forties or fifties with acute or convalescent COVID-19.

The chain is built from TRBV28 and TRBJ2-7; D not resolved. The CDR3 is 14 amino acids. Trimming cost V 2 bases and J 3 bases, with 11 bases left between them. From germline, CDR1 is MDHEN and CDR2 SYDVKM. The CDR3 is CASSLGPAIYEQYF. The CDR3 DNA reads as TGTGCCAGCAGTTTAGGCCCAGCGATCTACGAGCAGTACTTC.

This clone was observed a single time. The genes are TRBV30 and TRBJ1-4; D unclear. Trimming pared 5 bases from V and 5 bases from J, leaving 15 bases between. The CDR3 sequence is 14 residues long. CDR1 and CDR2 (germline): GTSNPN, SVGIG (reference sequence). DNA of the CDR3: TGTGCCTGGGGTAGAGGATTATTGAATGAAAAACTGTTTTTT. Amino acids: CAWGRGLLNEKLFF.

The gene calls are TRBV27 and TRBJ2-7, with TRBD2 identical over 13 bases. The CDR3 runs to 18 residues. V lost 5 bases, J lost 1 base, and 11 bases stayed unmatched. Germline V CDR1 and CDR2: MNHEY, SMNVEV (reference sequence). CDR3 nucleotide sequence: TGTGCCAGCAGTCTGATTGGCGGGACTAGCGGGATTTCCTACGAGCAGTACTTC. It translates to CASSLIGGTSGISYEQYF.

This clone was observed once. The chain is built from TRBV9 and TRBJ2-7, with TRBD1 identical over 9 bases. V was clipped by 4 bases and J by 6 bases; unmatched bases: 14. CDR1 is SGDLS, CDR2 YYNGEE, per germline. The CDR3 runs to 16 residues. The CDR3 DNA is TGTGCCAGCAGCTCAGACTCCGGGACAGGGCTGGTCGAGCAGTACTTC. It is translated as CASSSDSGTGLVEQYF. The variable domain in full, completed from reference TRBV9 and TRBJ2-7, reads DSGVTQTPKHLITATGQRVTLRCSPRSGDLSVYWYQQSLDQGLQFLIQYYNGEERAKGNILERFSAQQFPDLHSELNLSSLELGDSALYFCASSSDSGTGLVEQYFGPGTRLTVT.

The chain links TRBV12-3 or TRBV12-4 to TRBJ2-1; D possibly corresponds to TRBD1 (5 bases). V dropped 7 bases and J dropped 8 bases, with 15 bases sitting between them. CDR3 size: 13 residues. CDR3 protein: CASTDTPGYEQFF. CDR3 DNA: TGTGCCAGCACCGACACCCCAGGGTATGAGCAGTTCTTC.

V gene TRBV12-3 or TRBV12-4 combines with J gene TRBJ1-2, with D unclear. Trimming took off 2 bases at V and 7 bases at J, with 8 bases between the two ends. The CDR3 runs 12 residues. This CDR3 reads CASSLFVGGYTF. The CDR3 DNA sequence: TGTGCCAGCAGTTTATTCGTCGGTGGCTACACCTTC.